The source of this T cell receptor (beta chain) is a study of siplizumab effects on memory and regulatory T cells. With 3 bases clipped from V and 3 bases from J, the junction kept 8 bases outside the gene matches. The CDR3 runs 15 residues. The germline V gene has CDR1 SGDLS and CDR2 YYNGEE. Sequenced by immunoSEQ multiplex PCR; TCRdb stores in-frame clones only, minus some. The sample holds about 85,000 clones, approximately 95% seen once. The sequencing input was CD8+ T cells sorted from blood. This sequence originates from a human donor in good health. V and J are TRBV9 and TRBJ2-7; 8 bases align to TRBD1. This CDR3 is CASSASDRGIYEQYF. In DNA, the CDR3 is TGTGCCAGCAGCGCCAGTGACAGGGGAATCTACGAGCAGTACTTC.